Presented here are 16 T cell receptor beta chains from one specimen sequenced in a study of immune characterization of retroperitoneal liposarcoma. TCRdb itself ran the PCR reads through MiXCR, one entry per CDR3 protein. The sample contains a few thousand distinct CDR3 sequences, under 55% of which appear only once. The sequencing input was tumor tissue. These receptor sequences come from a male donor with retroperitoneal liposarcoma.

The V and J genes are TRBV12-3 or TRBV12-4 and TRBJ2-1; 13 bases map to TRBD2. This CDR3 has 16 residues. V trimming: 11 bases; J trimming: 13 bases; junction bases outside the gene matches: 20. The CDR3, as DNA: TGTGCCCAACCACTACGACTAGCGGGAGGAGGGGAGACCCAGTTCTTC. It specifies CAQPLRLAGGGETQFF.

The J gene is TRBJ1-1, the V gene TRBV10-2, with D maybe TRBD1 (5 bases). CDR1 is WSHSY and CDR2 is SAAADI in the germline V gene. CDR3 size: 11 residues. Trimming pared 6 bases from V and 7 bases from J, leaving 9 bases between. The CDR3 protein is CASSPGGEAFF. The CDR3 DNA follows: TGCGCCAGCAGCCCTGGGGGTGAAGCTTTCTTT.

In this sample, this clonotype turned up a few times. J is TRBJ2-1 and V is TRBV7-8; unclear D gene. The J call is doubtful: the DNA matches TRBJ2-7 better. Germline-derived CDR1 and CDR2 are SGHVS and FQNEAQ. The CDR3 loop spans 16 amino acids. For the CDR3, the DNA is TGTGCCAGCAGCCCACTCAACAGACCTAAGCTCGATGAGCAGTACTTC. Translating it yields CASSPLNRPKLDEQYF.

A remark on this clonotype: This is likely a read error, given that the CDR3 carries no conserved phenylalanine or tryptophan at its end. It is unclear where the CDR3 begins or ends on the DNA, so no DNA is shown, and the CDR3 is as TCRdb lists it. The V call is TRBV25-1, the J call TRBJ2-6; the table names TRBD1, a call not compared with the DNA. Germline CDR1 reads MGHDK; CDR2 reads SYGVNS. The CDR3 sequence runs 14 residues, both termini included. Here the CDR3 reads CASGDNPYEQYFGP.

This clonotype rates as large. The CDR3 DNA follows: TGTGCCAGCAGTCGTCGGGCAGCTTCTGGGGAGACCCAGTACTTC. This sequence encodes CASSRRAASGETQYF. The rearrangement links TRBV27 to TRBJ2-5; D is unresolved. Germline V gene data show CDR1 as MNHEY and CDR2 as SMNVEV (reference sequence). V was shortened by 5 bases and J by 5 bases, with 18 bases between the two germline ends. This CDR3 is 15 amino acids long.

This sequence joins TRBV25-1 and TRBJ2-1; TRBD1 aligns across 11 bases. With 3 bases clipped from V and 7 bases from J, the junction kept 5 bases outside the gene matches. The germline CDR1 and CDR2 sequences are MGHDK and SYGVNS. The CDR3 consists of 15 residues. In DNA, the CDR3 is TGTGCCAGCAGTGAGCCCGGGACAGGGGGAAATGAGCAGTTCTTC. This translates into CASSEPGTGGNEQFF.

In its sample, this clonotype is medium-sized. V is TRBV7-6 and J is TRBJ2-1, with 12 bases matching TRBD2. V was clipped by 7 bases and J by 8 bases; unmatched bases: 6. The CDR3 runs 14 residues. CDR1 and CDR2 from the germline V gene are SGHVS and FNYEAQ. CDR3 sequence: CASNLAGGQDEQFF. CDR3 sequence (DNA): TGTGCCAGCAACCTAGCGGGAGGGCAAGATGAGCAGTTCTTC. The complete variable domain, with remaining parts taken from reference TRBV7-6 and TRBJ2-1, reads GAGVSQSPRYKVTKRGQDVALRCDPISGHVSLYWYRQALGQGPEFLTYFNYEAQQDKSGLPNDRFSAERPEGSISTLTIQRTEQRDSAMYRCASNLAGGQDEQFFGPGTRLTVL.

This clonotype was picked up a small number of times. This sequence joins TRBV6-1 and TRBJ2-2; D call uncertain. Germline lookup yields CDR1 MNHNS and CDR2 SASEGT. This CDR3 is 13 amino acids long. V lost 5 bases and J lost 4, with 8 bases in between. CDR3 amino acids: CASSNAITGELFF. The DNA of the CDR3 is TGTGCCAGCAGTAATGCAATCACCGGGGAGCTGTTTTTT.

The rearrangement links TRBV6-1 to TRBJ2-1, with 7 nucleotides matching TRBD2. Germline CDR1 and CDR2: MNHNS and SASEGT. Trimming removed 0 bases from V and 1 base from J; junction bases left unmatched: 9. The CDR3 consists of 18 residues. CDR3 residues: CASSEATGWGGSYNEQFF. CDR3 coding DNA: TGTGCCAGCAGTGAAGCGACTGGTTGGGGGGGGTCCTACAATGAGCAGTTCTTC.

The chain couples TRBV6-1 to TRBJ2-1; tentatively, D is TRBD2 (5 bases). V lost 6 bases and J 8 bases, leaving 23 bases between the germline ends. This CDR3 has 16 amino acids. The germline gives CDR1 MNHNS, CDR2 SASEGT. The CDR3 DNA follows: TGTGCCAGCAGCCCCGCGAGCTTGGGAGAGGTGGATGAGCAGTTCTTC. The encoded protein is CASSPASLGEVDEQFF.

The table lists this clonotype with a few counts. This chain uses TRBV25-1 with TRBJ2-1; a possible D gene is TRBD2 (5 bases). Germline values: CDR1 MGHDK, CDR2 SYGVNS. Trimming took off 2 bases at V and 4 bases at J, with 12 bases between the two ends. This CDR3 spans 15 amino acids. DNA of the CDR3: TGTGCCAGCAGTGAACGCACTACTAGTTACAATGAGCAGTTCTTC. Translated: CASSERTTSYNEQFF. Full variable domain (rest looked up from reference TRBV25-1 and TRBJ2-1): EADIYQTPRYLVIGTGKKITLECSQTMGHDKMYWYQQDPGMELHLIHYSYGVNSTEKGDLSSESTVSRIRTEHFPLTLESARPSHTSQYLCASSERTTSYNEQFFGPGTRLTVL.

This chain uses TRBV6-1 with TRBJ1-1; no definite D call. The germline V gene has CDR1 MNHNS and CDR2 SASEGT. This CDR3 region has 11 residues. The ends were cut back, 6 bases at V and 8 bases at J, with 10 bases in the middle. Written as DNA, the CDR3 is TGTGCCAGCAGACGCGGGAACGAAGCTTTCTTT. The encoded protein is CASRRGNEAFF.

By sample share, this clonotype is medium-sized. The CDR3 region is CASSYAGRGYVPGELFF. CDR3 nucleotide sequence: TGTGCCAGCAGTTACGCGGGGAGGGGGTATGTCCCCGGGGAGCTGTTTTTT. V and J are TRBV6-1 and TRBJ2-2, with D perhaps matching TRBD2 (7 bases). The CDR3 length is 17 residues. The V gene lost 5 bases and the J gene lost 6 bases, with 22 bases spanning the gap. Germline CDR1 MNHNS, CDR2 SASEGT.

The chain links TRBV10-1 to TRBJ1-1; tentative D call: TRBD1 (6 bases). CDR3 length: 12 amino acids. V shed 7 bases and J shed 4 bases, with 10 bases lying between them. Germline assignment: CDR1 WNHNN and CDR2 SYGVQD (reference sequence). CDR3 protein: CASNIGGTEAFF. CDR3 bases: TGCGCCAGCAATATAGGGGGCACTGAAGCTTTCTTT.

The chain uses TRBV11-3 and TRBJ2-3, with D perhaps assigned TRBD1 or TRBD2 (6 bases each). The V end lost 2 bases, the J end lost 5 bases, and 14 bases lay between the germline ends. The CDR3 consists of 15 residues. Germline values: CDR1 SGHNT, CDR2 YENEEA. The CDR3 sequence: CASSLNGGEGDTQYF. The DNA of the CDR3 is TGTGCCAGCAGCTTAAACGGGGGCGAAGGAGATACGCAGTATTTT.

J is TRBJ2-1 and V is TRBV7-2; 10 nucleotides agree with TRBD2. The V and J ends lost 7 bases and 8 bases, in that order; junction bases with no gene match: 11. This CDR3 contains 15 residues. Germline assignment: CDR1 SGHTA and CDR2 FQGNSA. CDR3 nucleotides: TGTGCCAGCACCACTCGGGGACTAGCGAACTATGAGCAGTTCTTC. Residues: CASTTRGLANYEQFF.